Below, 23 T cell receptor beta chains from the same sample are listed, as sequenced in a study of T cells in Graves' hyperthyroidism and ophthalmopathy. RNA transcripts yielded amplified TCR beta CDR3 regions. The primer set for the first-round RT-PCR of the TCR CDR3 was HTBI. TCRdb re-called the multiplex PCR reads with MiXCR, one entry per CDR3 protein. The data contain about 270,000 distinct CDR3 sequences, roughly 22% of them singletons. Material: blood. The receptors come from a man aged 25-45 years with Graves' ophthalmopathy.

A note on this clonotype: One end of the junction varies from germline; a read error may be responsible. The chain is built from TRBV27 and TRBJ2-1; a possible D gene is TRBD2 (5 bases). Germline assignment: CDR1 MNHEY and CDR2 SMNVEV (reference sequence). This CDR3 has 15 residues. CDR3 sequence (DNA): TGTGCCAGCAATTTACTGACGGGGAACTACAATGAGCAGTTCTTC. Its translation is CASNLLTGNYNEQFF.

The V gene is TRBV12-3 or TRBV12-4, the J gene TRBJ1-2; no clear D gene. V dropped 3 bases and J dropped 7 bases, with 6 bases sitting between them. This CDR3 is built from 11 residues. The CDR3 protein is CASSLGIGYTF. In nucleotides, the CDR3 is TGTGCCAGCAGTTTGGGGATTGGCTACACCTTC.

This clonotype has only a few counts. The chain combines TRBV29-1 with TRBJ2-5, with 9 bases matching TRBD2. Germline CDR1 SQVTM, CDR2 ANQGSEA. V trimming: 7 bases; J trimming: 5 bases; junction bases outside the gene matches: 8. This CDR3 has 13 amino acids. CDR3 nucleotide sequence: TGCAGCGCAACGGGACTAGCTTCGGAGACCCAGTACTTC. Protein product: CSATGLASETQYF. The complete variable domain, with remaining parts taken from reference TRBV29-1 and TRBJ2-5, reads SAVISQKPSRDICQRGTSLTIQCQVDSQVTMMFWYRQQPGQSLTLIATANQGSEATYESGFVIDKFPISRPNLTFSTLTVSNMSPEDSSIYLCSATGLASETQYFGPGTRLLVL.

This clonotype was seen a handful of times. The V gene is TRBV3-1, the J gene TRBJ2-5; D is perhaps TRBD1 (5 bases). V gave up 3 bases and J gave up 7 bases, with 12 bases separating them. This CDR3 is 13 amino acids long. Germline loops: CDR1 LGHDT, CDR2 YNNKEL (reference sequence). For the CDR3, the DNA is TGTGCCAGCAGCCAGTACCCGCAGGGGACCCAGTACTTC. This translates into CASSQYPQGTQYF.

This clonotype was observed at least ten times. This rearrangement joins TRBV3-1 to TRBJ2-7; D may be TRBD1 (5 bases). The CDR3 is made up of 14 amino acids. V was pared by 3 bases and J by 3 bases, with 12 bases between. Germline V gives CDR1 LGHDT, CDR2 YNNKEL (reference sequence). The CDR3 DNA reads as TGTGCCAGCAGCCATCGTGGGCAGGGCTACGAGCAGTACTTC. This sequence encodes CASSHRGQGYEQYF.

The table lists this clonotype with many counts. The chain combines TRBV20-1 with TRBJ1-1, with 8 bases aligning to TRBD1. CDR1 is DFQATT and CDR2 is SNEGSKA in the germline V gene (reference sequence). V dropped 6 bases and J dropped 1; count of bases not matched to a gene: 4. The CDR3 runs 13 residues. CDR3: CSAPDRANTEAFF. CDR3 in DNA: TGCAGTGCACCGGACAGGGCGAACACTGAAGCTTTCTTT.

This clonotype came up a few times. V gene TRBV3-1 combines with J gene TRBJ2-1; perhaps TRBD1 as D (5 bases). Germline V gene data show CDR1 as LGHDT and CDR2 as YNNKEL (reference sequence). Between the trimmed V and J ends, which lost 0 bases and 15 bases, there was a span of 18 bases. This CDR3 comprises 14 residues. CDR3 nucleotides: TGTGCCAGCAGCCAAGATATGGGCCCCTTGGGGCGGTTCTTC. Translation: CASSQDMGPLGRFF.

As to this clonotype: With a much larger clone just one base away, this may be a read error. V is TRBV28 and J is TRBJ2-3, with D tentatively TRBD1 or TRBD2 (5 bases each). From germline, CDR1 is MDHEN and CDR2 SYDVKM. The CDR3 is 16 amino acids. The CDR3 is CASSLGASRRTDAQYF. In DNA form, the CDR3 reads TGTGCCAGCAGTTTAGGGGCTAGCCGACGCACAGATGCGCAGTATTTT.

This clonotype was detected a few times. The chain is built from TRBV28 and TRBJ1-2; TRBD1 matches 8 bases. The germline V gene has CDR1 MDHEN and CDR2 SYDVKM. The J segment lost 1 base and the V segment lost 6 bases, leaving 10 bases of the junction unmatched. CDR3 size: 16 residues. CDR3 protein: CASRTPSGGHNYGYTF. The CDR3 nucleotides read TGTGCCAGCAGAACCCCGTCAGGGGGCCATAACTATGGCTACACCTTC.

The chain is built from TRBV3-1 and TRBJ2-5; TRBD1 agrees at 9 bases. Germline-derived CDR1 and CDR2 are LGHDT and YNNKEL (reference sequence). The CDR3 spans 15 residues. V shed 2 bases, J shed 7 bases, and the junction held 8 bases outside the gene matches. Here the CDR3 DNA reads TGTGCCAGCAGCCAAATTACAGGGGGCGCGGGGACCCAGTACTTC. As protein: CASSQITGGAGTQYF.

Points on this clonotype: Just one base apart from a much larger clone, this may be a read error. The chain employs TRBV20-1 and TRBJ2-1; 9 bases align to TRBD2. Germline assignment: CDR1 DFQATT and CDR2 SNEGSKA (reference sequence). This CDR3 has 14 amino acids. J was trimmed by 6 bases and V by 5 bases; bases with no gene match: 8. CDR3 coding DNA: TGCAGTGCTGTCTATAGCGGGGGTTCCAATGAGCAGTTCTTC. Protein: CSAVYSGGSNEQFF.

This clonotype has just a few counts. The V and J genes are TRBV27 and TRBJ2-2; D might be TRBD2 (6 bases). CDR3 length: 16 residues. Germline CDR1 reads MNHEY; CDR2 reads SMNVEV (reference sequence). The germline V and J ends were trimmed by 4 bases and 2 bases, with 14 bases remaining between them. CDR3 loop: CASSSSGGVNTGELFF. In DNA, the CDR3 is TGTGCCAGCAGTTCCTCCGGGGGAGTTAACACCGGGGAGCTGTTTTTT.

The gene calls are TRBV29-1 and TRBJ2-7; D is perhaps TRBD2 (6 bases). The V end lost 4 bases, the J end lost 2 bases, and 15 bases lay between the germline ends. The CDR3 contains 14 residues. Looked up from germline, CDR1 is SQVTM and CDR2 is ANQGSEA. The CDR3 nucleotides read TGCAGCGTTGCCCCAGTTAGCGGTACCTACGAGCAGTACTTC. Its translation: CSVAPVSGTYEQYF.

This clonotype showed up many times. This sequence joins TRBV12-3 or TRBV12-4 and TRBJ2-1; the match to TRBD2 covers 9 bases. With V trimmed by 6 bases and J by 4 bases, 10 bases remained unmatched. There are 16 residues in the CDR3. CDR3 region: CASSVRLAATYNEQFF. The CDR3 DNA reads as TGTGCCAGCAGCGTTAGACTAGCGGCTACTTACAATGAGCAGTTCTTC.

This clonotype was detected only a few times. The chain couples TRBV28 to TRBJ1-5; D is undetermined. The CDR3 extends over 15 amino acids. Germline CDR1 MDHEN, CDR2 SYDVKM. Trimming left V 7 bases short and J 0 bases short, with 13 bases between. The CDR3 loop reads CASTGLSNSNQPQHF. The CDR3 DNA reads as TGTGCCAGCACCGGATTGAGCAATAGCAATCAGCCCCAGCATTTT.

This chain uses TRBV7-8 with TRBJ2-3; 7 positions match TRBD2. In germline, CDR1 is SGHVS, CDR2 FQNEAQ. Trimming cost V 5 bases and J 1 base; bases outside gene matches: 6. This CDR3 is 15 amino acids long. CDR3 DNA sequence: TGTGCCAGCAGCCGCAGAACTAGCGGCACAGATACGCAGTATTTT. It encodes CASSRRTSGTDTQYF. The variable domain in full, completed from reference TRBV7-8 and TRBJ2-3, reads GAGVSQSPRYKVAKRGQDVALRCDPISGHVSLFWYQQALGQGPEFLTYFQNEAQLDKSGLPSDRFFAERPEGSVSTLKIQRTQQEDSAVYLCASSRRTSGTDTQYFGPGTRLTVL.

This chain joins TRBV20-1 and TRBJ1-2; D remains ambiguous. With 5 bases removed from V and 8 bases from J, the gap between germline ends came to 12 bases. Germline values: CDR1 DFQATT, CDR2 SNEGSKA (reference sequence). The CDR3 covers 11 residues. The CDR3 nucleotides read TGCAGTGCTGCCCCGATTAGGGGCTACACCTTC. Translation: CSAAPIRGYTF.

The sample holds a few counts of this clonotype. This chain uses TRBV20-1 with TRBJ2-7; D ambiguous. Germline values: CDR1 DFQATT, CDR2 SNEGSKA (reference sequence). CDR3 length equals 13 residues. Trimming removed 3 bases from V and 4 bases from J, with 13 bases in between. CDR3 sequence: CSARSVASYEQYF. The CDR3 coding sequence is TGCAGTGCTAGGTCAGTTGCCTCGTACGAGCAGTACTTC.

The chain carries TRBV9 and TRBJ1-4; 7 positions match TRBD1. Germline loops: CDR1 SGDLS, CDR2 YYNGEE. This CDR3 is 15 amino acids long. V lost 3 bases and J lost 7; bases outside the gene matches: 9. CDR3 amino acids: CASSARQGIGEKLFF. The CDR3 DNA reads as TGTGCCAGCAGCGCCCGACAGGGAATCGGTGAAAAACTGTTTTTT.

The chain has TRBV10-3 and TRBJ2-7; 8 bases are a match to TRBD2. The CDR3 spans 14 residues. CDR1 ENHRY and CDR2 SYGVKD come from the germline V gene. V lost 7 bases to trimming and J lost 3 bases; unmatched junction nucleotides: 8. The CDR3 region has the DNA TGTGCCATCAAAGAGCGGGAGATGGGCTACGAGCAGTACTTC. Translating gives CAIKEREMGYEQYF.

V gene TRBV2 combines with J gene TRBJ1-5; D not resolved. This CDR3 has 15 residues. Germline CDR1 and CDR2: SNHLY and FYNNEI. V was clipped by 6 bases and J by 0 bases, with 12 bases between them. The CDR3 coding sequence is TGTGCCAGCAGCGCACAGTTTTATAGCAATCAGCCCCAGCATTTT. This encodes CASSAQFYSNQPQHF.

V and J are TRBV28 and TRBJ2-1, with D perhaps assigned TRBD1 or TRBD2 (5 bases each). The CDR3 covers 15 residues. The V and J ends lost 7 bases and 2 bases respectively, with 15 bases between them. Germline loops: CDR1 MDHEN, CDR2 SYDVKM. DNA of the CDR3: TGTGCCAGCAACCGATGGACACTAGCCTACAATGAGCAGTTCTTC. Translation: CASNRWTLAYNEQFF. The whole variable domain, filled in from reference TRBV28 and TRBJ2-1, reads DVKVTQSSRYLVKRTGEKVFLECVQDMDHENMFWYRQDPGLGLRLIYFSYDVKMKEKGDIPEGYSVSREKKERFSLILESASTNQTSMYLCASNRWTLAYNEQFFGPGTRLTVL.

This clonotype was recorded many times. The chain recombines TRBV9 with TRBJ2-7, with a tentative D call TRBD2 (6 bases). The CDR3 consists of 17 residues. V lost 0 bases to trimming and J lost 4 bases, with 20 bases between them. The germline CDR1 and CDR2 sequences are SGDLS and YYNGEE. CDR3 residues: CASSVGAGSHGGYEQYF. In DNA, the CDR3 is TGTGCCAGCAGCGTAGGGGCGGGCAGCCATGGAGGGTACGAGCAGTACTTC.